The sequence of this T cell receptor beta chain was determined in a study of T cell responses to AZD1222 COVID-19 vaccine. General study results and limits: Donors, mostly white British, included more females; clonal diversity was possibly underestimated. Close to half of spike-specific TCRs reportedly recognize unmutated variant regions. The span of vaccine-associated CD4 TCRs extended across spike, with dominance at 160-218 and 743-854.

Clones were sequenced by immunoSEQ multiplex PCR, and TCRdb holds only the in-frame ones, with some missing. This table holds tens of thousands of clones, roughly 88% found once. The germline V gene encodes CDR1 ENHRY and CDR2 SYGVKD. V was pared by 6 bases and J by 2 bases, with 11 bases of the junction left unmatched. The CDR3 contains 18 residues. Note on this clone: What it binds is unknown.

The sample here was peripheral blood, taken on day 0 of MenACWY control vaccination. The origin of this receptor is an adult in good health. V usage is TRBV10-3 and J usage is TRBJ2-6; 9 bases align to TRBD1. CDR3 amino acids: CAIREPGQGTTGANVLTF. Here the CDR3 DNA reads TGTGCCATCAGGGAACCGGGACAGGGTACGACTGGGGCCAACGTCCTGACTTTC.